This T cell receptor beta chain came from a study of blood T cell repertoires in COVID-19 (dated by TCRdb to 2020 to 2022). Concerning the study at large: The collaborator samples originated in the United States, Italy and Spain and spanned the acute and convalescent phases of COVID-19. The prospective study material was composed of cDNA or gDNA derived from T cells, B-cell-depleted T cells, or PBMCs. The dataset comprised deeply sampled blood TCRbeta repertoires from subjects exposed to, actively infected with, or recovered from COVID-19. The repertoires were released in a freely available public database meant as a resource for research on the immune response to SARS-CoV-2. The samples were drawn from two sources: the first 160 participants of the ongoing ImmuneRACE study, and 950 to 1,500 subjects contributed by 6 global collaborators. A de-identified subject ID, COVID-19 status, age in years and sex were almost always included in the sample metadata. HLA class I and class II types, where available, came from metadata supplied by the sample provider rather than from assay-based typing.

The immunoSEQ Assay, a bias-controlled multiplex PCR, was used to amplify TCRbeta CDR3 regions from genomic DNA. On the study's bioinformatics: Within the assay, amplification of reference gene primers was used to estimate how many nucleated cells each sample contained. Sequence reads were collapsed and filtered to measure the absolute abundance of every unique TCRbeta CDR3 rearrangement. For each sample, productive Simpson clonality was calculated as the square root of Simpson's diversity index over productive rearrangements. Imported from immuneACCESS, the table was reduced by TCRdb to in-frame sequences with V and J called. These copies leave out some clones; in studies compared against another copy, an unresolved V gene accounts for under half, and the cause of the remainder is not known. The V and J calls and the clone size are those of that table, but D and trimming were determined from the DNA. The sample table lists approximately 110,000 clones, 85% of them with a count of one. Jointly, the top ten make up 10% to 15% of the sample.

The junction shows trimming of 6 bases on V and 5 bases on J, plus 11 bases between the germline ends. As encoded in the germline V gene, CDR1 is MDHEN while CDR2 is SYDVKM. CDR3 length: 12 amino acids, cysteine to phenylalanine. The read is trimmed to its CDR3 DNA, 36 bases read in frame from base 1. Remarks on this clone: This receptor's antigen is unknown. The record has no base qualities; no much larger clone is one base away.

Whole blood was collected in K2EDTA tubes by collaborating institutions according to the institutions' own protocols. For TCRbeta analysis, collaborator samples were shipped as frozen whole blood, as isolated PBMCs, or as DNA extracted from either sample type. The full study reports these points: Clinical and demographic metadata were provided uncurated, with the amount varying by source and participant.

This clonotype was sampled from a human donor in a cohort sampled during active COVID-19. This chain is built from TRBV28 and TRBJ2-7, with TRBD1 tentatively as D gene (6 bases match). Sequenced: peripheral blood. The DNA sequence reads TGTGCCAGCAGATCGGACAGTAACGAGCAGTACTTC. The resulting protein is CASRSDSNEQYF.